Below, 21 T cell receptor beta chains from the same sample are listed, as sequenced in a study of cytomegalovirus exposure and HLA in healthy donors. PCR involved 60 Vbeta and 13 Jbeta primers. Here immunoSEQ multiplex PCR was the method, and the copy in TCRdb shows in-frame clones only, minus some. Here the sample spans 150,000 or so clones, around three quarters being singletons. The specimen was PBMCs. The receptors derive from a woman in her thirties or forties in good health and CMV-seronegative.

The chain joins TRBV2 to TRBJ1-5; D is ambiguous. V was trimmed by 5 bases and J by 0 bases, leaving 17 bases between them. This CDR3 is 17 amino acids long. Germline CDR1 reads SNHLY; CDR2 reads FYNNEI. As DNA, the CDR3 is TGTGCCAGCAGTTATGACCGGGGTTCGAGTAGCAATCAGCCCCAGCATTTT. Its protein product is CASSYDRGSSSNQPQHF.

Worth noting for this clone: Other DNA sequences in the same sample also yield this CDR3. The chain recombines TRBV5-6 with TRBJ1-5; D call uncertain. Trimming left V 0 bases short and J 2 bases short, with 12 bases between. CDR1 and CDR2 (germline): SGHDT, YYEEEE. The CDR3 length is 16 residues. In DNA, the CDR3 is TGTGCCAGCAGCTTGGCGGGCGGGAATGGCAATCAGCCCCAGCATTTT. Amino acids: CASSLAGGNGNQPQHF.

The rearrangement joins TRBV18 to TRBJ1-1; TRBD1 might be the D (6 bases). Trimming left V 4 bases short and J 1 base short, with 16 bases between. The CDR3 totals 16 residues. The germline CDR1 and CDR2 sequences are KGHSH and LQKENI. CDR3 in amino acids: CASSLNPQGGNTEAFF. The CDR3 coding sequence is TGTGCCAGCTCACTCAACCCACAAGGGGGGAACACTGAAGCTTTCTTT.

The chain carries TRBV28 and TRBJ1-1; D gene unclear. Trimming took 2 bases from V and 8 from J, leaving 9 bases between them. The CDR3 contains 12 residues. The germline gives CDR1 MDHEN, CDR2 SYDVKM. The CDR3 sequence: CASSLPRREAFF. The CDR3 bases are TGTGCCAGCAGTTTACCGCGGCGAGAAGCTTTCTTT.

The gene calls are TRBV6-1 and TRBJ2-3; 10 bases line up with TRBD2. Looked up from germline, CDR1 is MNHNS and CDR2 is SASEGT. V shed 2 bases, J shed 2 bases, and the junction held 7 bases outside the gene matches. CDR3 size: 17 residues. The CDR3 protein is CASSEYPSGGTTDTQYF. CDR3 in DNA: TGTGCCAGCAGTGAATACCCTAGCGGGGGAACCACAGATACGCAGTATTTT.

A word on this clone: Germline and junction disagree at one end, which may indicate a read error. The sample holds other DNA sequences that translate to the same CDR3. V and J are TRBV14 and TRBJ1-4; TRBD1 agrees at 7 bases. This CDR3 is built from 16 residues. The germline gives CDR1 SGHDN, CDR2 FVKESK. CDR3 region: CASSQEWPGGNEKLFF. As DNA, the CDR3 is TGTGCTAGCAGCCAAGAATGGCCAGGGGGGAATGAAAAACTGTTTTTT.

The chain employs TRBV5-1 and TRBJ1-3; D might be TRBD1 (5 bases). Trimming shortened V by 4 bases and J by 1 base, and 15 bases separated the two germline ends. Germline CDR1 SGHRS, CDR2 YFSETQ. CDR3 length: 16 amino acids. This CDR3 reads CASSRWDGRSGNTIYF. CDR3 DNA: TGCGCCAGCAGCCGCTGGGACGGGAGATCTGGAAACACCATATATTTT.

The V and J genes are TRBV7-2 and TRBJ2-7, with a possible D match to TRBD1 (5 bases). The CDR3 consists of 13 residues. The V end was cut by 5 bases, the J end by 5 bases, with 13 bases between. In germline, CDR1 is SGHTA, CDR2 FQGNSA. Written as DNA, the CDR3 is TGTGCCAGCAGCCGAAGGCAGGGTAACGAGCAGTACTTC. Its protein is CASSRRQGNEQYF.

This sequence joins TRBV7-6 and TRBJ1-1; D is possibly TRBD1 (5 bases). With 2 bases removed from V and 1 base from J, the gap between germline ends came to 8 bases. CDR1 is SGHVS and CDR2 is FNYEAQ in the germline V gene. The CDR3 has 14 amino acids. The CDR3 nucleotides read TGTGCCAGCAGCTTACCTCAGGGGAACACTGAAGCTTTCTTT. It specifies CASSLPQGNTEAFF.

The chain joins TRBV6-1 to TRBJ2-5; tentatively, D is TRBD1 (5 bases). The DNA end is more similar to TRBJ2-7, so the J call may be wrong. CDR1 MNHNS and CDR2 SASEGT come from the germline V gene. CDR3 length: 16 residues. CDR3 DNA: TGTGCCAGCAGTGAATTATCCCACGGCAGGGACTACGAGCAGTACTTC. Its translation is CASSELSHGRDYEQYF.

V usage is TRBV10-3 and J usage is TRBJ2-7; 10 bases line up with TRBD1. CDR1 ENHRY and CDR2 SYGVKD come from the germline V gene. Trimming at V came to 9 bases and at J to 3 bases, leaving 8 bases not matched to a gene. This CDR3 has 14 residues. CDR3 nucleotide sequence: TGTGCCATTAGCTCCGGGACAGGGGACTACGAGCAGTACTTC. It encodes CAISSGTGDYEQYF.

The chain is built from TRBV7-7 and TRBJ2-3; 12 bases match TRBD2. V gave up 5 bases and J gave up 5 bases; unmatched junction bases: 5. The CDR3 contains 15 residues. Germline CDR1 reads SSHAT; CDR2 reads FNYEAQ (reference sequence). CDR3 nucleotide sequence: TGTGCCAGCAGCCCCACTAGCGGGGGGCTAGATACGCAGTATTTT. Translation gives CASSPTSGGLDTQYF.

This clone has only a few counts. The chain has TRBV10-3 and TRBJ2-5; 11 bases align to TRBD2. CDR1 and CDR2 from the germline V gene are ENHRY and SYGVKD. This CDR3 has 15 residues. The V and J ends lost 0 bases and 3 bases, in that order; junction bases with no gene match: 0. The CDR3 bases are TGTGCCATCAGTGAGTCGACTAGCGGGGAAGAGACCCAGTACTTC. Translation gives CAISESTSGEETQYF.

The rearrangement joins TRBV7-6 to TRBJ1-5, with no clear D. Germline V gene data show CDR1 as SGHVS and CDR2 as FNYEAQ. The germline V and J ends were trimmed by 1 base and 3 bases, with 13 bases remaining between them. The CDR3 is made up of 16 amino acids. CDR3 region: CASSLGGRAINQPQHF. In nucleotides, the CDR3 is TGTGCCAGCAGCTTAGGTGGCAGAGCGATCAATCAGCCCCAGCATTTT. Variable domain in full (rest from reference TRBV7-6 and TRBJ1-5): GAGVSQSPRYKVTKRGQDVALRCDPISGHVSLYWYRQALGQGPEFLTYFNYEAQQDKSGLPNDRFSAERPEGSISTLTIQRTEQRDSAMYRCASSLGGRAINQPQHFGDGTRLSIL.

This clone has a handful of counts. V and J are TRBV5-1 and TRBJ2-7; TRBD2 might be the D (6 bases). Deletions cut 0 bases from V and 0 bases from J, with 10 bases between. Germline CDR1 is SGHRS and CDR2 is YFSETQ. The CDR3 spans 15 residues. The CDR3 loop reads CASSLAPGSSYEQYF. CDR3 coding DNA: TGCGCCAGCAGCTTGGCCCCCGGGAGCTCCTACGAGCAGTACTTC.

The rearrangement joins TRBV7-3 to TRBJ2-2; 8 bases map to TRBD1. CDR3 length: 16 residues. Germline V gene lookup returns CDR1 SGHTA and CDR2 FQGTGA. J gave up 1 base and V 4 bases, and 5 bases lay outside the gene matches. The CDR3 DNA reads as TGTGCCAGCAGCTCCGCCGGGACAGGGAACACCGGGGAGCTGTTTTTT. Its translation is CASSSAGTGNTGELFF. The full variable domain, its missing parts supplied by reference TRBV7-3 and TRBJ2-2, is GAGVSQTPSNKVTEKGKYVELRCDPISGHTALYWYRQSLGQGPEFLIYFQGTGAADDSGLPNDRFFAVRPEGSVSTLKIQRTERGDSAVYLCASSSAGTGNTGELFFGEGSRLTVL.

The V gene is TRBV6-6, the J gene TRBJ1-5; D gene uncertain. The germline V and J ends were trimmed by 0 bases and 2 bases, with 5 bases remaining between them. Germline loops: CDR1 MNHNY, CDR2 SVGAGI (reference sequence). The CDR3 runs to 14 residues. DNA for the CDR3: TGTGCCAGCAGTTACTCTCGCGGCAATCAGCCCCAGCATTTT. Translating gives CASSYSRGNQPQHF.

This sequence joins TRBV6-6 and TRBJ1-1, with 8 bases fitting TRBD1. The CDR3 runs 14 residues. Per the germline V gene, CDR1 is MNHNY and CDR2 is SVGAGI (reference sequence). V trimming: 7 bases; J trimming: 1 base; junction bases outside the gene matches: 5. The CDR3 region is CASNLGTGNTEAFF. The CDR3 DNA reads TGTGCCAGCAACCTCGGGACAGGGAACACTGAAGCTTTCTTT.

The rearrangement uses TRBV7-2 and TRBJ2-1; a possible D gene is TRBD1 (6 bases). V lost 5 bases to trimming and J lost 6 bases, with 14 bases between them. The CDR3 is 14 amino acids. Per germline, CDR1 SGHTA and CDR2 FQGNSA. The DNA of the CDR3 is TGTGCCAGCAGCACAGGGACCATTATCAATGAGCAGTTCTTC. This sequence encodes CASSTGTIINEQFF.

The rearrangement joins TRBV7-2 to TRBJ2-1, with 9 bases lining up with TRBD2. V shed 3 bases and J 10 bases; nucleotides not matched to a gene: 10. The CDR3 has 15 residues. Germline CDR1 SGHTA, CDR2 FQGNSA. The CDR3 bases are TGTGCCAGCAGCTTCGACGGGACTAGCACATTGGAGCAGTTCTTC. Amino acid sequence: CASSFDGTSTLEQFF. Combining the CDR3 with reference TRBV7-2 and TRBJ2-1 gives the whole variable domain GAGVSQSPSNKVTEKGKDVELRCDPISGHTALYWYRQSLGQGLEFLIYFQGNSAPDKSGLPSDRFSAERTGGSVSTLTIQRTQQEDSAVYLCASSFDGTSTLEQFFGPGTRLTVL.

The J gene is TRBJ1-2, the V gene TRBV2; TRBD1 aligns across 8 bases. Looked up from germline, CDR1 is SNHLY and CDR2 is FYNNEI. V was clipped by 7 bases and J by 2 bases; unmatched bases: 6. The CDR3 totals 14 residues. Here the CDR3 reads CASKSDRENYGYTF. The CDR3 DNA is TGTGCCAGCAAGTCGGACAGGGAGAACTATGGCTACACCTTC.